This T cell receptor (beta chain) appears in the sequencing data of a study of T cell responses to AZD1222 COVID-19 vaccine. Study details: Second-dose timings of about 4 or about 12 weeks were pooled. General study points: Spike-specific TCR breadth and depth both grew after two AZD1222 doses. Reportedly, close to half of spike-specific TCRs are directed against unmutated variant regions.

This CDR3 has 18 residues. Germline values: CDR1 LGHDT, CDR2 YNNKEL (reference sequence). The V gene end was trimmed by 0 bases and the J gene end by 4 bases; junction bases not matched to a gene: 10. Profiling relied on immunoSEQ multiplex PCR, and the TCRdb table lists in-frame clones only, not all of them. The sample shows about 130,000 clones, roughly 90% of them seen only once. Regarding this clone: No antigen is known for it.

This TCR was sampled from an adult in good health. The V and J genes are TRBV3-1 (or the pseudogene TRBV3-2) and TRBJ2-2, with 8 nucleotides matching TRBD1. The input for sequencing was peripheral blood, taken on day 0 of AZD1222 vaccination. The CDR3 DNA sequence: TGTGCCAGCAGCCAAGATAGAGGCACAGGGGGGATCACCGGGGAGCTGTTTTTT. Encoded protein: CASSQDRGTGGITGELFF.